This record covers a single TCR beta chain. Its antigen is not identified. The data derive from a study of OX40 agonist ivuxolimab in advanced cancers. The study's findings and limits: Clonal expansion by week 6 occurred in CD4+ and CD8+ blood T cells (at 0.1 to 3.0 mg/kg). Fewer expanded clones were found on average in CD4+ than in CD8+ T cells. Clonal expansion among partial responders at 0.1-3.0 mg/kg ranked near the lowest.

Sequenced by immunoSEQ multiplex PCR; TCRdb stores in-frame clones only, minus some. The data hold around 80,000 clones, with 75% to 90% observed a single time. This CDR3 is 15 amino acids long. Germline V gives CDR1 SGHRS, CDR2 YFSETQ. Trimming cost V 8 bases and J 4 bases, with 18 bases left between them. The receptor's source is an adult with an advanced solid tumor such as melanoma, head and neck, liver or kidney cancer. The gene calls are TRBV5-1 and TRBJ2-2; perhaps TRBD1 as D (5 bases). This specimen consisted of CD4+ or CD8+ T cells sorted from blood, obtained in a trial of the OX40 agonist ivuxolimab. CDR3 amino acids: CASKASDRRTGELFF. The DNA of the CDR3 is TGCGCCAGTAAAGCCTCAGACAGACGCACCGGGGAGCTGTTTTTT.